This T cell receptor (beta chain) was recorded in a study of T cells in Graves' hyperthyroidism and ophthalmopathy. Subjects with ophthalmopathy showed a Clinical Activity Score no lower than 3, a NOSPECS grade no lower than 4, and a duration shorter than 3 months. CDR1 is SGHNT and CDR2 is YYREEE in the germline V gene (reference sequence). The CDR3 contains 14 residues. The TCR beta CDR3 regions underwent amplification using RNA transcripts as the source. HTBI primers were employed in a first-round RT-PCR of the TCR CDR3. MiXCR was run by TCRdb on the multiplex PCR reads, yielding one entry per CDR3 protein. The table shows 550,000 to 700,000 distinct CDR3 sequences, with 14% to 15% occurring only once. This clonotype was counted at least ten times. As yet, its antigen is unknown. An end of the junction differs from the germline gene, which may be a read error. Study results and limitations: In the analysis, a 13 V-J model separated ophthalmopathy from stable hyperthyroidism.

Sequenced: blood. The clonotype comes from a woman between 35 and 50 years old with Graves' ophthalmopathy. The chain combines TRBV5-4 with TRBJ2-5; D gene uncertain. CDR3 in DNA: TGTGCCAGCAGCTTGGACCCGTTAAGAGAGACCCAGCACTTC. Its protein product is CASSLDPLRETQHF.